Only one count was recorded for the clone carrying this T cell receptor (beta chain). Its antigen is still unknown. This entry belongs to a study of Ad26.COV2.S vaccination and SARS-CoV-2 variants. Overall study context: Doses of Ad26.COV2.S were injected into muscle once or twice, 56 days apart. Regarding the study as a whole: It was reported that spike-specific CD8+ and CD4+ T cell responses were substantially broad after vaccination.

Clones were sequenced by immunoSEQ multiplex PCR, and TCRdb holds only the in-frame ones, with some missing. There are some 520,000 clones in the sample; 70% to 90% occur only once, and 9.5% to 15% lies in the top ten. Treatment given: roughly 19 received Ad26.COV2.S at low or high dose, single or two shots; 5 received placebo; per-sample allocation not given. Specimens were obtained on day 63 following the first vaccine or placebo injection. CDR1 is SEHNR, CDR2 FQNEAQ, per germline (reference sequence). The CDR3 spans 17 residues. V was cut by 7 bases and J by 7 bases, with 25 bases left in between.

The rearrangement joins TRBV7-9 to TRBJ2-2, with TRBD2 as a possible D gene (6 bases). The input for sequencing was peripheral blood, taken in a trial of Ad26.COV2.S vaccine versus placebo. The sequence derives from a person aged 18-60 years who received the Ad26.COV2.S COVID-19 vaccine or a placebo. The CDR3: CASTEVGSGLAGGELFF. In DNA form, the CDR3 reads TGTGCCAGCACCGAAGTGGGAAGCGGGCTAGCAGGCGGGGAGCTGTTTTTT.